This T cell receptor beta chain was obtained from a study of PD-1 blockade in classical Hodgkin lymphoma. Study observations and caveats: Patients with an early start, nivolumab under 1 year after ASCT, were excluded. The repertoire differences lack a defined cause, possibly disease activity or prior therapy. The study reported lower baseline TCR diversity in newly diagnosed patients than in healthy donors.

Each patient experienced a relapse that followed autologous stem cell transplantation, and brentuximab vedotin exposure varied. This clone was picked up one time. Its antigen is unidentified. Repertoires were generated with immunoSEQ multiplex PCR, while TCRdb's copy carries only in-frame clones and drops some. The data hold around 66,000 clones, with around 87% observed a single time. This CDR3 spans 17 amino acids. Deletions cut 0 bases from V and 0 bases from J, with 13 bases between. Germline CDR1 and CDR2: SGHNT and YYREEE (reference sequence). The specimen comprised peripheral blood mononuclear cells (PBMCs), sampled at baseline. The receptor comes from a human donor with classical Hodgkin lymphoma. The chain carries TRBV5-4 and TRBJ1-3; no firm D call. The CDR3 sequence: CASSLEPASSSGNTIYF. CDR3 DNA: TGTGCCAGCAGCTTGGAACCCGCGTCCAGCTCTGGAAACACCATATATTTT.